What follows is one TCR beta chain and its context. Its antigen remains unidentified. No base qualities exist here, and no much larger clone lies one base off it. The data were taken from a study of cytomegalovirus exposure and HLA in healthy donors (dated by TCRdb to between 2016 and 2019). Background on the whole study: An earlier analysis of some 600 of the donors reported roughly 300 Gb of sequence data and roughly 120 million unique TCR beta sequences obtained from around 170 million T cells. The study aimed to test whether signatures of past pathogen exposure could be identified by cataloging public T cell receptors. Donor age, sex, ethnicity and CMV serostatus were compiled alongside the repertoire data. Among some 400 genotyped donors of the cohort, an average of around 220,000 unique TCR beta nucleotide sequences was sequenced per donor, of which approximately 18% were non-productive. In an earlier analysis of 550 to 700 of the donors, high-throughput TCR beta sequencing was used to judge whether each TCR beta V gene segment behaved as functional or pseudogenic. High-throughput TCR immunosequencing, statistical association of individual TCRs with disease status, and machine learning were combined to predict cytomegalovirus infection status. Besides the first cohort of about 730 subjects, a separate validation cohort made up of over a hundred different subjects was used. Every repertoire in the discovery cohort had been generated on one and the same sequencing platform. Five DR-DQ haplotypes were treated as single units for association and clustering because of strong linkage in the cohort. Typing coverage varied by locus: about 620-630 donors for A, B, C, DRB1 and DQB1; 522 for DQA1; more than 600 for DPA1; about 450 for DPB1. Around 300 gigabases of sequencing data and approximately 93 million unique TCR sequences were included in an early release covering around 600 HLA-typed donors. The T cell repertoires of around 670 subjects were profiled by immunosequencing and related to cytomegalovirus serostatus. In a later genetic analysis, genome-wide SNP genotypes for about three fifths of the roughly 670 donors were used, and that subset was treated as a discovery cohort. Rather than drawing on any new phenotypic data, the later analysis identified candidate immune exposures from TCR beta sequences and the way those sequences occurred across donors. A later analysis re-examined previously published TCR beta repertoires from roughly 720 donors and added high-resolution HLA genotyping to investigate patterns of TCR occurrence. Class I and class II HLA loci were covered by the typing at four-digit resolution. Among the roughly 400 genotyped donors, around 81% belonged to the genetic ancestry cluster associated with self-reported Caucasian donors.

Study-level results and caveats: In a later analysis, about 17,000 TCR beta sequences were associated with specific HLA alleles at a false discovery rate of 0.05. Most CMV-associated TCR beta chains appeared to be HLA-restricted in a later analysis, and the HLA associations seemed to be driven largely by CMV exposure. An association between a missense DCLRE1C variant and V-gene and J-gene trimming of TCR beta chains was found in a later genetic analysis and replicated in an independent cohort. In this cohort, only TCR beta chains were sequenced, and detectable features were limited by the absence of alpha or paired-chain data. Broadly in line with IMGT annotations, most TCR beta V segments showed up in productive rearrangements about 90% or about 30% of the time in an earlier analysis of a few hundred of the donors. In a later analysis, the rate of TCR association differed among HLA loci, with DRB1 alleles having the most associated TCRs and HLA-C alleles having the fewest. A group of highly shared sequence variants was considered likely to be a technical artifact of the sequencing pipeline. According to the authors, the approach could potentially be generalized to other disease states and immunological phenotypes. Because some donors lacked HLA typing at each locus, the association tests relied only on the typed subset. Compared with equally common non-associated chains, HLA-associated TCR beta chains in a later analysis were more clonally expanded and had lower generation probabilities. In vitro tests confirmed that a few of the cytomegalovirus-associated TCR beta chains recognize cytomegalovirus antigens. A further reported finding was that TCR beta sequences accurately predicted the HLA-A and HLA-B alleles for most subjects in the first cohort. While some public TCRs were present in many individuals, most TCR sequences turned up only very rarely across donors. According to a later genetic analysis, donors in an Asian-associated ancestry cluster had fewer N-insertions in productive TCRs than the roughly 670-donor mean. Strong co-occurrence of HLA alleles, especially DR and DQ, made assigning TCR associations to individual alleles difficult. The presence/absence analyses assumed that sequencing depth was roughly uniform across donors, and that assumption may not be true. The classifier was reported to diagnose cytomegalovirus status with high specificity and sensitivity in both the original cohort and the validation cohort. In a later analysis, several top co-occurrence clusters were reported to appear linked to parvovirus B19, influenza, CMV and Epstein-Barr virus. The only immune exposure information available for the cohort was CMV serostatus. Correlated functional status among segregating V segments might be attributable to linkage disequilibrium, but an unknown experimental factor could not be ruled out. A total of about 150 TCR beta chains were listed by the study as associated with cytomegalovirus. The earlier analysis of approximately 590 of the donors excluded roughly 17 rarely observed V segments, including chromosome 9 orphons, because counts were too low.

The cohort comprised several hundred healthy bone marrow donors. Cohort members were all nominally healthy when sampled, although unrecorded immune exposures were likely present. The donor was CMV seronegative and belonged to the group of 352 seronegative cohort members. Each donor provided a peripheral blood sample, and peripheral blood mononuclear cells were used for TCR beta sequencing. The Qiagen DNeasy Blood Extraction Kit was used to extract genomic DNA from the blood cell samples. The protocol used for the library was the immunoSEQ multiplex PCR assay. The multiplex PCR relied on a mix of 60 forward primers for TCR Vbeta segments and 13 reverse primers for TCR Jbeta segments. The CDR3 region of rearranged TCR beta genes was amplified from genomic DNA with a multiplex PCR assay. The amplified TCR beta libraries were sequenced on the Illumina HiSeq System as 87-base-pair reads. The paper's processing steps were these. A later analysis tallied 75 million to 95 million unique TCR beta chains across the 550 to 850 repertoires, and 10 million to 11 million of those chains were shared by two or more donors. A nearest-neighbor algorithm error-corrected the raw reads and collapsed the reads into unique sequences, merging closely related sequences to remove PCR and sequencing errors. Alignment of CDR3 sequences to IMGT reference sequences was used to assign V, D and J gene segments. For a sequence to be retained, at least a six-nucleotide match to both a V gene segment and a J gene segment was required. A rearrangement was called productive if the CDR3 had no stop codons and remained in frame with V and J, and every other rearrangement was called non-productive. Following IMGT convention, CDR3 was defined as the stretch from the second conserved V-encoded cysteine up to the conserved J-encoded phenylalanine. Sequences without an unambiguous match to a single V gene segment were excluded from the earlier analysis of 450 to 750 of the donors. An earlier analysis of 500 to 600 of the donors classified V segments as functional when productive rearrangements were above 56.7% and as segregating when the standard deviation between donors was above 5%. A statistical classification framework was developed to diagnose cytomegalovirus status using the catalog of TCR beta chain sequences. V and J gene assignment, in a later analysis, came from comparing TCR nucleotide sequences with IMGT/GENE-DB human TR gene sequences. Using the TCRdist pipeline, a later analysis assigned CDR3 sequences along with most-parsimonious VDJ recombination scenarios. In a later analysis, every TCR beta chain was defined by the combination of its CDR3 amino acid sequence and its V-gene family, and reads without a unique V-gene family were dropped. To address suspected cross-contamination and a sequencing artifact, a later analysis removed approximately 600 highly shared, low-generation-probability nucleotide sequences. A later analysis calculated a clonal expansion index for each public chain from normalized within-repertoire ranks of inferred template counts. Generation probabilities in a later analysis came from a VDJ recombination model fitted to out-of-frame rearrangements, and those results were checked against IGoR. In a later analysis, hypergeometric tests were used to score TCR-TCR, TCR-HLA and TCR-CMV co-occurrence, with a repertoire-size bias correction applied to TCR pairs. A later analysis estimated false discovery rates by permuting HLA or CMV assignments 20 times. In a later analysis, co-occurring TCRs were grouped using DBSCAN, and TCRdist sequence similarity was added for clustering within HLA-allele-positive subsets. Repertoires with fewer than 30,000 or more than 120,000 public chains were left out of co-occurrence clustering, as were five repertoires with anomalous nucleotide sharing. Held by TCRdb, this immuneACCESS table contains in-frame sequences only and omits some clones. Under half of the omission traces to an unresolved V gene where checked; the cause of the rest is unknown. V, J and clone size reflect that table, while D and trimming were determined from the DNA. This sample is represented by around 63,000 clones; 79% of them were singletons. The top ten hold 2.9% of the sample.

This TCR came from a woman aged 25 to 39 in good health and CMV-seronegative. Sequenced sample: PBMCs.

The CDR3 is CASSQDVGQGVEKLFF. The DNA sequence is given as TGCGCCAGCAGCCAAGACGTAGGACAGGGTGTCGAAAAACTGTTTTTT. The chain uses TRBV4-3 and TRBJ1-4; 8 of the junction bases match TRBD1. Here V drops 0 bases and J drops 8 bases, and the junction holds 8 bases not matched to any gene. The CDR3 contains 16 residues, cysteine and phenylalanine counted. Only the CDR3 part of the read is kept: 48 bases, read in frame from the first base. The germline V gene provides CDR1 LGHNA and CDR2 YSLEER.